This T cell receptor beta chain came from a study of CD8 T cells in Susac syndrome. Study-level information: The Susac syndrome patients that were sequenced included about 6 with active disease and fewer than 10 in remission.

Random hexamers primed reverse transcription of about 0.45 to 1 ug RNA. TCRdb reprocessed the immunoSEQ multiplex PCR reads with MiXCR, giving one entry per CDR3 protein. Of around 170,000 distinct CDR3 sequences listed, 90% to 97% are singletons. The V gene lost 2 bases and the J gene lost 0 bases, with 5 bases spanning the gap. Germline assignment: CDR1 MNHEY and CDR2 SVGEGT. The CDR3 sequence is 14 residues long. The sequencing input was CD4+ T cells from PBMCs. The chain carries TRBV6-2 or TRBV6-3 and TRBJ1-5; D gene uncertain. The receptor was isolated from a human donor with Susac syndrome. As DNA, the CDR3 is TGTGCCAGCAGTTACACGGATAGCAATCAGCCCCAGCATTTT. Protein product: CASSYTDSNQPQHF.